This T cell receptor beta chain comes out of a study of graft-versus-host responses after intestinal transplantation. Study overall: Recipients across the board were started on anti-thymocyte globulin induction, then kept on tacrolimus and steroids for about 3 years.

The assay was immunoSEQ multiplex PCR, and TCRdb's table has in-frame clones only and misses some. The table lists 20,000 to 25,000 clones, 25% to 35% of them singletons. The authors plated around 200,000 CFSE-labeled responder cells with around 200,000 irradiated, violet-dye-labeled stimulator cells. Both CD3+CD4+ and CD3+CD8+ responders that were proliferating and CFSE-low underwent sorting after the reaction. This sequence was found in a human patient who received an intestinal transplant. The material was alloreactive CD8+ T cells from a mixed lymphocyte reaction culture, obtained before intestinal transplant. Subset specified: CFSE-low proliferating T cells sorted from approximately six-day pre-transplant mixed lymphocyte reaction (GvH or HvG direction).

The CDR3 bases are TGTGCCAGCTACAGGGATTACACCGGGGAGCTGTTTTTT. Translated: CASYRDYTGELFF. The chain has TRBV19 and TRBJ2-2; possible D gene TRBD1, 6 bases. V was shortened by 9 bases and J by 3 bases, with 11 bases between the two germline ends. CDR3 size: 13 residues. The germline V gene encodes CDR1 LNHDA and CDR2 SQIVND (reference sequence).